These 9 T cell receptor beta chains were sequenced from one sample in a study of shared clonotypes between healthy human individuals. Produced via immunoSEQ multiplex PCR; TCRdb's table is partial and in-frame only. The table has about 2 million clones, 95% seen once. The sequencing input was naive CD4+ T cells sorted from blood. Subset denoted: CD45RA+ positively selected. Receptors were obtained from a man between 18 and 35 years old in good health.

V gene TRBV27 combines with J gene TRBJ1-6; 7 bases are shared with TRBD1. This CDR3 has 14 residues. CDR1 is MNHEY and CDR2 is SMNVEV in the germline V gene (reference sequence). The V segment lost 6 bases and the J segment 5 bases; nucleotides outside the gene matches: 4. CDR3 protein: CASRKDRNNSPLHF. In nucleotides, the CDR3 is TGTGCCAGCAGGAAGGACAGGAATAATTCACCCCTCCACTTT.

The chain couples TRBV10-2 to TRBJ1-1, with D uncertain. The V gene's germline CDR1 is WSHSY and CDR2 SAAADI. The CDR3 spans 13 residues. With 6 bases removed from V and 1 base from J, the gap between germline ends came to 9 bases. The CDR3, as DNA: TGCGCCAGCAGGGAAGACGGGAACACTGAAGCTTTCTTT. Its translation is CASREDGNTEAFF.

V gene TRBV10-3 combines with J gene TRBJ1-1; D may be TRBD1 (5 bases). Germline V gene sequence: CDR1 ENHRY, CDR2 SYGVKD. The CDR3 is 11 residues long. With 4 bases removed from V and 7 bases from J, the gap between germline ends came to 7 bases. The CDR3 region has the DNA TGTGCCATCAGTGGGGGGAATGAAGCTTTCTTT. Protein: CAISGGNEAFF.

The rearrangement uses TRBV5-6 and TRBJ2-1, with a possible D match to TRBD1 (6 bases). This CDR3 spans 16 amino acids. Germline values: CDR1 SGHDT, CDR2 YYEEEE. Deletions cut 4 bases from V and 9 bases from J, with 23 bases between. The CDR3 nucleotides read TGTGCCAGCAGCGGAGCCGGGACATCCAAGGAGGTTGAGCAGTTCTTC. This translates into CASSGAGTSKEVEQFF.

The chain joins TRBV2 to TRBJ1-1, with D hard to call. V lost 5 bases and J 4 bases, leaving 20 bases between the germline ends. Germline V lookup: CDR1 SNHLY, CDR2 FYNNEI. CDR3 length: 16 amino acids. CDR3 coding DNA: TGTGCCAGCAGTAACCTCGGGGTTTTGACGAGCACTGAAGCTTTCTTT. Its protein is CASSNLGVLTSTEAFF.

CDR3 nucleotides: TGTGCCAGCAGGGGGGGAAAAGGCTATGGCTACACCTTC. It specifies CASRGGKGYGYTF. The J gene is TRBJ1-2, the V gene TRBV2, with D possibly TRBD1 on 5 matching bases. This CDR3 spans 13 amino acids. CDR1 is SNHLY and CDR2 is FYNNEI in the germline V gene. V dropped 6 bases and J dropped 4 bases, with 12 bases sitting between them.

This rearrangement joins TRBV6-6 to TRBJ1-2, with TRBD1 matching 9 bases. The germline gives CDR1 MNHNY, CDR2 SVGAGI (reference sequence). J gave up 7 bases and V 2 bases, and 11 bases lay outside the gene matches. The CDR3 loop spans 16 amino acids. The CDR3 DNA is TGTGCCAGCAGTTACAGGCGGGGACAGGGACAGGTTGGCTACACCTTC. Amino acids: CASSYRRGQGQVGYTF.

The V gene is TRBV6-5, the J gene TRBJ2-7, with 8 bases matching TRBD1. This CDR3 is 12 amino acids long. Germline V gives CDR1 MNHEY, CDR2 SVGAGI. The J segment lost 8 bases and the V segment lost 5 bases, leaving 5 bases of the junction unmatched. This chain's CDR3 is CASSETGVKQYF. DNA of the CDR3: TGTGCCAGCAGTGAGACAGGGGTTAAGCAGTACTTC.

This clone has only one observation. The gene calls are TRBV5-1 and TRBJ2-7; TRBD2 agrees at 10 bases. With 2 bases clipped from V and 0 bases from J, the junction kept 8 bases outside the gene matches. The CDR3 is made up of 17 amino acids. Germline CDR1 SGHRS, CDR2 YFSETQ. This CDR3 reads CASSFGGLADPSYEQYF. CDR3 nucleotides: TGCGCCAGCAGCTTTGGTGGACTAGCGGACCCCTCCTACGAGCAGTACTTC.